The text below deals with one T cell receptor (beta chain). The data were taken from a study of cytomegalovirus exposure and HLA in healthy donors. Turning to the study itself: T cells numbering about 179 million yielded approximately 100 million unique TCR beta sequences in an earlier analysis.

The primer mix had 60 Vbeta and 13 Jbeta primers. Repertoires were generated with immunoSEQ multiplex PCR, while TCRdb's copy carries only in-frame clones and drops some. The table includes roughly 180,000 clones, 65% to 85% detected once. CDR1 SGDLS and CDR2 YYNGEE come from the germline V gene. The CDR3 covers 13 residues. Deletions cut 0 bases from V and 8 bases from J, with 12 bases between. The sample consisted of PBMCs. This chain connects TRBV9 to TRBJ2-7; D not resolved. This sequence originates from a girl under 18 in good health and CMV-seropositive. The CDR3 DNA is TGTGCCAGCAGCGTAGATGAGCAAACTAAGCAGTACTTC. This codes for CASSVDEQTKQYF.